What follows describes a single T cell receptor beta chain. Individuals aged about 18 to 100 years were recruited from 24 US areas. This sample is part of a study of blood T cell repertoires in COVID-19. Study as a whole: Both acute and convalescent COVID-19 samples were obtained from the United States, Italy and Spain.

Germline V gene data show CDR1 as GTSNPN and CDR2 as SVGIG (reference sequence). The V gene lost 0 bases and the J gene lost 8 bases, with 11 bases spanning the gap. The CDR3 contains 13 residues. Using immunoSEQ multiplex PCR, the repertoire was profiled, and TCRdb retains in-frame clones only, with some absent. The sample gives 310,000 or so clones, around 90% of which show up once; about 1.7% is in the top ten. This clonotype was sampled from a woman under 30 with acute COVID-19. V usage is TRBV30 and J usage is TRBJ2-4; tentative D call: TRBD1 (5 bases). The sequencing input was PBMCs or T cells enriched from blood (not recorded which). Here the CDR3 DNA reads TGTGCCTGGAGTGTACAGGCGGTGGACATTCAGTACTTC. It encodes CAWSVQAVDIQYF.